Detailed here is one T cell receptor (beta chain). Data came from immunoSEQ multiplex PCR; TCRdb stores just in-frame clones and leaves some out. The table records approximately 94,000 clones, 90% to 96% of them present only once. Germline V gene sequence: CDR1 MDHEN, CDR2 SYDVKM. Trimming removed 7 bases from V and 2 bases from J, with 12 bases in between. The CDR3 contains 13 residues. These data originate in a study of technical replicates of blood from a few donors. The specimen was T cells isolated from PBMCs. This TCR was sampled from a human donor in good health. This sequence joins TRBV28 and TRBJ2-7, with a weak D call TRBD1 (5 bases). DNA for the CDR3: TGTGCCAGCAACAACGCACAGGCCTACGAGCAGTACTTC. It specifies CASNNAQAYEQYF.